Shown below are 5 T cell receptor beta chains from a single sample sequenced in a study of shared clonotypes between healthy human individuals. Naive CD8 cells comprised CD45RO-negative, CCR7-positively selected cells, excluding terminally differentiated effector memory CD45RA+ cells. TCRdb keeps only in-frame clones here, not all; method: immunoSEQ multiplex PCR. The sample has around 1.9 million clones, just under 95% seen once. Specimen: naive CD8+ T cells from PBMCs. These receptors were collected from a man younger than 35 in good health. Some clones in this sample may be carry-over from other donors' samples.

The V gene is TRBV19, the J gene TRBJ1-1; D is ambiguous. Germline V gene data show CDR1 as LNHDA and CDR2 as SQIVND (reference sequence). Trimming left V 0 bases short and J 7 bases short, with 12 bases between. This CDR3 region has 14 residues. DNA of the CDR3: TGTGCCAGTAGTATAGATCAGGACGCCCTTGAAGCTTTCTTT. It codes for CASSIDQDALEAFF.

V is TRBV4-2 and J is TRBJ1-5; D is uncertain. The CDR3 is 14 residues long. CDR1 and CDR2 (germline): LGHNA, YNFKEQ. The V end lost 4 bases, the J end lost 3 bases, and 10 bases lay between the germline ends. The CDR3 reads CASSPGRDNQPQHF. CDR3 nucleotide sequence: TGTGCCAGCAGCCCCGGACGGGACAATCAGCCCCAGCATTTT.

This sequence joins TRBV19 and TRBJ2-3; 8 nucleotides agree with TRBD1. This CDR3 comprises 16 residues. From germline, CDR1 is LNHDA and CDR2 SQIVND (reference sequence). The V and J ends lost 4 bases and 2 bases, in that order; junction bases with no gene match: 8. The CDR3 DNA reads TGTGCCAGTAGTAACAGGGGGTTGCTCCTCACAGATACGCAGTATTTT. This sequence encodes CASSNRGLLLTDTQYF. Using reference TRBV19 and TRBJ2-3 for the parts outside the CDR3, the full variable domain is DGGITQSPKYLFRKEGQNVTLSCEQNLNHDAMYWYRQDPGQGLRLIYYSQIVNDFQKGDIAEGYSVSREKKESFPLTVTSAQKNPTAFYLCASSNRGLLLTDTQYFGPGTRLTVL.

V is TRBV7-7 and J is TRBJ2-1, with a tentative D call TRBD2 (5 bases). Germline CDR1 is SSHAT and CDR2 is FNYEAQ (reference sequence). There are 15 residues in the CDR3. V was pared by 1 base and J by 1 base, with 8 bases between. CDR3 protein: CASSLGLASYNEQFF. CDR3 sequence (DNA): TGTGCCAGCAGCTTAGGGCTAGCTTCCTACAATGAGCAGTTCTTC. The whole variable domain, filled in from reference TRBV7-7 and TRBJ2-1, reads GAGVSQSPRYKVTKRGQDVTLRCDPISSHATLYWYQQALGQGPEFLTYFNYEAQPDKSGLPSDRFSAERPEGSISTLTIQRTEQRDSAMYRCASSLGLASYNEQFFGPGTRLTVL.

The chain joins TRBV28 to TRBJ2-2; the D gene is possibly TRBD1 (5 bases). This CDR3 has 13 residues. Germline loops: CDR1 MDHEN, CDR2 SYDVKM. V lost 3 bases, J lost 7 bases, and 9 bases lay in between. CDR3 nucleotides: TGTGCCAGCAGTTTCAGGGTGGGCGGGGAGCTGTTTTTT. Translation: CASSFRVGGELFF.